This T cell receptor beta chain was retrieved from a study of breast tumors, draining lymph nodes, adjacent tissues. This clonotype was picked up many times. Germline V gives CDR1 MGHDK, CDR2 SYGVNS. V shed 4 bases and J shed 3 bases, with 18 bases lying between them. The CDR3 is made up of 17 amino acids. TCRdb reprocessed the multiplex PCR reads with MiXCR, giving one entry per CDR3 protein. The table has around 290,000 distinct CDR3 sequences, 30% seen once. Axillary draining lymph nodes of breast cancer patients supplied the node samples. The chain joins TRBV25-1 to TRBJ1-4; D ambiguous. This TCR derives from a female donor with breast cancer. Some clones in this sample may be carry-over from other donors' samples. The sequencing input was axillary lymph node tissue. In DNA form, the CDR3 reads TGTGCCAGCAGTGGCTATATCTCAGCACGGCCTAATGAAAAACTGTTTTTT. It is translated as CASSGYISARPNEKLFF.